The next 14 T cell receptor beta chains were all read from a single sample in a study of shared clonotypes between healthy human individuals. The method was immunoSEQ multiplex PCR; TCRdb's version includes in-frame clones alone and lacks a portion of them. The sample includes about 820,000 clones, 85% to 95% of them seen just once. The naive CD8 population came from CD45RO-negative cells selected for CCR7, without terminally differentiated effector memory CD45RA+ cells. Sequenced input: naive CD8+ T cells sorted from blood. The receptor set was obtained from a young man in good health.

This clone was seen a handful of times. This chain connects TRBV5-6 to TRBJ2-7, with no clear D. V lost 4 bases and J lost 4, with 9 bases in between. This CDR3 has 12 residues. Germline CDR1 and CDR2: SGHDT and YYEEEE. CDR3 nucleotides: TGTGCCAGCAGCGCGGATAATTACGAGCAGTACTTC. Translation gives CASSADNYEQYF.

The chain recombines TRBV5-4 with TRBJ2-3; 7 bases map to TRBD2. The germline V gene has CDR1 SGHNT and CDR2 YYREEE (reference sequence). Trimming took 3 bases from V and 0 from J; bases not matched to a gene: 4. The CDR3 runs to 15 residues. This CDR3 reads CASSYWGGSTDTQYF. CDR3 bases: TGTGCCAGCAGCTACTGGGGGGGGAGCACAGATACGCAGTATTTT. The complete variable domain, with remaining parts taken from reference TRBV5-4 and TRBJ2-3, reads ETGVTQSPTHLIKTRGQQVTLRCSSQSGHNTVSWYQQALGQGPQFIFQYYREEENGRGNFPPRFSGLQFPNYSSELNVNALELDDSALYLCASSYWGGSTDTQYFGPGTRLTVL.

The rearrangement links TRBV4-1 to TRBJ1-4; D gene unclear. The CDR3 has 13 amino acids. Germline V gene lookup returns CDR1 MGHRA and CDR2 YSYEKL. Trimming removed 1 base from V and 4 bases from J, with 4 bases in between. The CDR3 DNA sequence: TGCGCCAGCAGCCAAGTTCTTAATGAAAAACTGTTTTTT. This gives the protein CASSQVLNEKLFF.

The chain joins TRBV27 to TRBJ2-3; 7 nucleotides agree with TRBD1. The length of the CDR3 is 16 residues. V shed 5 bases, J shed 0 bases, and the junction held 8 bases outside the gene matches. From germline, CDR1 is MNHEY and CDR2 SMNVEV (reference sequence). The CDR3 protein is CASSTNRGHSTDTQYF. The CDR3 nucleotides read TGTGCCAGCAGTACCAACAGGGGACATAGCACAGATACGCAGTATTTT.

This chain links TRBV27 with TRBJ2-7; no firm D call. Trimming cost V 6 bases and J 3 bases, with 15 bases left between them. From germline, CDR1 is MNHEY and CDR2 SMNVEV (reference sequence). This CDR3 is 14 amino acids long. The CDR3 loop reads CASSRSGRYYEQYF. The CDR3 nucleotides read TGTGCCAGCAGCCGAAGTGGGCGGTACTACGAGCAGTACTTC.

The chain links TRBV29-1 to TRBJ1-4, with D perhaps matching TRBD1 (5 bases). The CDR3 length is 12 residues. Per the germline V gene, CDR1 is SQVTM and CDR2 is ANQGSEA. V lost 5 bases and J lost 5, with 9 bases in between. CDR3 sequence (DNA): TGCAGCGTTTCGGGGGAGAATGAAAAACTGTTTTTT. This translates into CSVSGENEKLFF.

CDR3 protein: CASSLYPGVPLGANVLTF. The CDR3 bases are TGTGCCAGCAGTTTATACCCAGGGGTCCCGCTTGGGGCCAACGTCCTGACTTTC. The chain employs TRBV27 and TRBJ2-6; possible D gene TRBD1, 6 bases. CDR1 and CDR2 from the germline V gene are MNHEY and SMNVEV (reference sequence). Trimming stripped 1 base from V and 3 bases from J, with 16 bases between. This CDR3 comprises 18 residues.

The chain employs TRBV10-1 and TRBJ1-5; 9 bases fit TRBD1. The CDR3 has 16 amino acids. Germline trimming cut 5 bases from V and 7 bases from J; bases unmatched to any gene: 12. Germline CDR1 and CDR2: WNHNN and SYGVQD (reference sequence). CDR3: CASSYPRGTGRQPQHF. The CDR3, as DNA: TGCGCCAGCAGTTACCCACGCGGGACAGGGAGGCAGCCCCAGCATTTT.

This chain uses TRBV7-6 with TRBJ2-3; TRBD2 matches 7 bases. Germline CDR1 reads SGHVS; CDR2 reads FNYEAQ. V shed 1 base, J shed 2 bases, and the junction held 6 bases outside the gene matches. This CDR3 is built from 16 residues. The CDR3 region is CASSLGSGRYTDTQYF. The CDR3 DNA reads as TGTGCCAGCAGCTTAGGTTCCGGGAGGTACACAGATACGCAGTATTTT.

A word on this clone: A much larger clone is a single base away; this may be a read error. This chain connects TRBV7-9 to TRBJ2-5, with 7 bases fitting TRBD1. The CDR3 runs 12 residues. After removal of 5 bases from V and 4 bases from J, the junction contained 1 base not matched to a gene. Germline V gene lookup returns CDR1 SEHNR and CDR2 FQNEAQ (reference sequence). Here the CDR3 DNA reads TGTGCCAGCAGCCACAGGGGAGAGACCCAGTACTTC. It translates to CASSHRGETQYF.

The chain employs TRBV29-1 and TRBJ2-7, with 10 bases identical to TRBD1. There are 14 residues in the CDR3. The germline CDR1 and CDR2 sequences are SQVTM and ANQGSEA. After removal of 4 bases from V and 6 bases from J, the junction contained 9 bases not matched to a gene. The CDR3 region is CSVGRQGALSEQYF. DNA of the CDR3: TGCAGCGTTGGCCGACAGGGGGCCCTAAGCGAGCAGTACTTC.

The rearrangement links TRBV29-1 to TRBJ2-1, with no clear D. With 1 base removed from V and 9 bases from J, the gap between germline ends came to 7 bases. The CDR3 totals 11 residues. Per the germline V gene, CDR1 is SQVTM and CDR2 is ANQGSEA. The CDR3 DNA follows: TGCAGCGTTGAAGGAGAAAGTGAGCAGTTCTTC. This encodes CSVEGESEQFF.

This clone was seen ten or more times. The gene calls are TRBV21-1 and TRBJ2-1; the table's D gene call, TRBD2, was not cross checked with the DNA. TRBV21-1 is a pseudogene segment. The CDR3 is made up of 16 amino acids. CDR3 nucleotide sequence: TGTGCCAGCAGCAATTTTGTCGGGAGAGACGACAATGAGCAGTTCTTC. Its protein is CASSNFVGRDDNEQFF.

The rearrangement uses TRBV11-2 and TRBJ2-2, with 9 nucleotides matching TRBD2. After removal of 1 base from V and 7 bases from J, the junction contained 4 bases not matched to a gene. CDR3 size: 15 residues. Germline V CDR1 and CDR2: SGHAT, FQNNGV. CDR3 residues: CASSLVAGAGGELFF. As DNA, the CDR3 is TGTGCCAGCAGCTTAGTAGCGGGAGCGGGCGGGGAGCTGTTTTTT.